Listed below are T cell receptor beta chains from one sample, sequenced in a study of cytomegalovirus exposure and HLA in healthy donors. Produced via immunoSEQ multiplex PCR; TCRdb's table is partial and in-frame only. Of some 120,000 clones listed, about 70% are singletons. Sequencing input: PBMCs. Receptors originate from a woman aged 25 to 39 in good health and CMV-seronegative. The CDR3 runs from the conserved cysteine through the conserved F or W. A D gene is named only where the DNA matches it firmly. The size of a clone is reported for some rows only, either as once, few or many, or as a class for expanded clones.

d_gene	abundance	j_gene	v_gene	CDR3nt	CDR3aa
.	.	TRBJ1-1	TRBV28	TGTGCCAGCAGTGAATTCGCCTGGGGGGACACTGAAGCTTTCTTT	CASSEFAWGDTEAFF
TRBD2	once	TRBJ2-5	TRBV6-6	TGTGCCAGCAGCTTCGAGCGGGGGGGGGAGACCCAGTACTTC	CASSFERGGETQYF
.	few	TRBJ1-1	TRBV6-6	TGTGCCAGCCGATACGAGCAGGTGAACACTGAAGCTTTCTTT	CASRYEQVNTEAFF
.	.	TRBJ1-4	TRBV28	TGTGCCAGCTTCCGGAGGGGAAATCAACTGTTTTTT	CASFRRGNQLFF
TRBD1	.	TRBJ1-5	TRBV15	TGTGCCACCAGCAGAAAGGGACAGCTGGGACCTCAGCATTTT	CATSRKGQLGPQHF
TRBD1	.	TRBJ2-7	TRBV27	TGTGCCAGCAGCAACAGGGGCGAGCAGTACTTC	CASSNRGEQYF
TRBD1	.	TRBJ2-7	TRBV10-3	TGTGCCATCAGGGCCGGGACAGGGTCCTACGAGCAGTACTTC	CAIRAGTGSYEQYF
.	.	TRBJ1-2	TRBV27	TGTGCCAGCAGATACTCGGGACAAAACTATGGCTACACCTTC	CASRYSGQNYGYTF
.	.	TRBJ1-2	TRBV30	TGTGCCTGGAATGGCAGGGTGTACTATGGCTACACCTTC	CAWNGRVYYGYTF
.	.	TRBJ2-7	TRBV30	TGTGCCTGGAGTGTAGGCGGGTACGAGCAGTACTTC	CAWSVGGYEQYF
.	once	TRBJ1-5	TRBV28	TGTGCCAGCAGTTTACTCCGATACTATAGCAATCAACCCCAGCATTTT	CASSLLRYYSNQPQHF
TRBD1	once	TRBJ1-2	TRBV19	TGTGCCAGTAGTACCTCCGGGACAGGAAACTATGGCTACACCTTC	CASSTSGTGNYGYTF
.	.	TRBJ1-1	TRBV27	TGTGCCAGCAGTTTACTTGGAGGTAACACTGAAGCTTTCTTT	CASSLLGGNTEAFF
.	.	TRBJ2-5	TRBV5-1	TGCGCCAGCAGCTTGGACCAGCGGGAAGAGACCCAGTACTTC	CASSLDQREETQYF
.	.	TRBJ2-5	TRBV6-6	TGTGCCAGCAGTTACTCTGAGTACCAAGAGACCCAGTACTTC	CASSYSEYQETQYF
.	.	TRBJ1-1	TRBV19	TGTGCCAGTATGCTTTCGGGTTCGTCTAACACTGAAGCTTTCTTT	CASMLSGSSNTEAFF
TRBD1	.	TRBJ1-6	TRBV4-2	TGTGCCAGCAGCCAAGAGGCAGGACAGGGAAGGATAGTTTCACCCCTCCACTTT	CASSQEAGQGRIVSPLHF
TRBD1	.	TRBJ1-2	TRBV11-2	TGTGCCAGCAGCGCCGGGACAGCCGACCTTCCCTATGGCTACACCTTC	CASSAGTADLPYGYTF
TRBD1	.	TRBJ2-7	TRBV18	TGTGCCAGCTCACCCTGGGACAGGGGCTCCTACGAGCAGTACTTC	CASSPWDRGSYEQYF
TRBD1	.	TRBJ1-5	TRBV19	TGTGCCAGTAGTATACGGGACAGAAAAAATAGCAATCAGCCCCAGCATTTT	CASSIRDRKNSNQPQHF
TRBD1	.	TRBJ2-5	TRBV25-1	TGTGCCAGCAGTGAGTTTCGGGACAGAGAGACCCAGTACTTC	CASSEFRDRETQYF
.	once	TRBJ1-1	TRBV6-5	TGTGCCAGCAGCCCTCCTCGGGGGGCGCGTAAAGCTTTCTTT	CASSPPRGARKAFF
.	.	TRBJ2-7	TRBV7-9	TGTGCCAGCAGCTCCGGGAGAGCCTACGAGCAGTACTTC	CASSSGRAYEQYF
.	.	TRBJ1-5	TRBV18	TGTGCCAGCTCGGCCGGGGAGAATCAGCCCCAGCATTTT	CASSAGENQPQHF
TRBD2	.	TRBJ2-5	TRBV9	TGTGCCAGCAGCGTAGACGGGACTAGCGAAGAGACCCAGTACTTC	CASSVDGTSEETQYF
.	.	TRBJ2-1	TRBV15	TGTGCCACCAGCAGCAGGGACTCCAAGGGGGCGGAGCAGTTCTTC	CATSSRDSKGAEQFF
.	.	TRBJ2-3	TRBV5-6	TGTGCCAGCAGCTTGGGGGGGCGCAGCACAGATACGCAGTATTTT	CASSLGGRSTDTQYF
.	.	TRBJ1-5	TRBV19	TGTGCCAGTCGAGCGGACAGAGCCAGCAATCAGCCCCAGCATTTT	CASRADRASNQPQHF
.	.	TRBJ1-2	TRBV7-9	TGTGCCAGCAGCCCGACCTCCGGGACAACGCCGTATGGCTACACCTTC	CASSPTSGTTPYGYTF
TRBD2	.	TRBJ2-7	TRBV5-1	TGCGCCAGCAGCACCGGACTAGCGGGAACTCTCTCCTACGAGCAGTACTTC	CASSTGLAGTLSYEQYF
TRBD1	.	TRBJ1-2	TRBV29-1	TGCAGCGTTGAGGTGAACAGGGGGGGCTACACCTTC	CSVEVNRGGYTF
TRBD2	few	TRBJ2-5	TRBV6-1	TGTGCCAGCAGTGAACGCGCTAGCGGGTACCAAGAGACCCAGTACTTC	CASSERASGYQETQYF
.	.	TRBJ1-4	TRBV27	TGTGCCAGCAGTTTCGTGGGGGGGGGTGAAAAACTGTTTTTT	CASSFVGGGEKLFF
.	.	TRBJ1-4	TRBV7-8	TGTGCCAGCAGCTTGACGAACGCCTTAACAGGGTCCCCTAATGAAAAACTGTTTTTT	CASSLTNALTGSPNEKLFF
TRBD1	.	TRBJ1-1	TRBV18	TGTGCCAGCTCACCATATCAGGGGGGCCACTCGGGCGCTGAAGCTTTCTTT	CASSPYQGGHSGAEAFF
.	.	TRBJ1-1	TRBV5-1	TGCGCCAGCAGCTTGGCCCGCACAGGGATGAACACTGAAGCTTTCTTT	CASSLARTGMNTEAFF
TRBD1	few	TRBJ2-7	TRBV5-1	TGCGCCAGCAGCTTAGGGGCAGGGGGTTACTACGAGCAGTACTTC	CASSLGAGGYYEQYF
.	few	TRBJ1-2	TRBV7-9	TGTGCCAGCAGCTTACAAGCAGGGTTAACCAATGGCTACACCTTC	CASSLQAGLTNGYTF
.	.	TRBJ2-7	TRBV9	TGTGCCAGCAGCCCCTCCAACAGAATTCGTTACGAGCAGTACTTC	CASSPSNRIRYEQYF
TRBD1	.	TRBJ1-2	TRBV7-3	TGTGCCAGCAGCTTAAATACAGGGGGCGATGGCTACACCTTC	CASSLNTGGDGYTF
TRBD1	.	TRBJ1-3	TRBV9	TGTGCCAGCAGCCCCGGGACAGGGGTCTCTGGAAACACCATATATTTT	CASSPGTGVSGNTIYF
.	.	TRBJ1-4	TRBV5-6	TGTGCCAGCAGCCTCGGACAATTTGGAGAAAAACTGTTTTTT	CASSLGQFGEKLFF
.	.	TRBJ2-1	TRBV6-1	TGTGCCAGCAGTGAAAGCAGGCGAAATGAGCAGTTCTTC	CASSESRRNEQFF
TRBD1	.	TRBJ1-2	TRBV6-6	TGTGCCAGCCGGGACAGGGAGTCTGGGGGCTACACCTTC	CASRDRESGGYTF
.	.	TRBJ1-5	TRBV2	TGTGCCAGCAGTGGGTCAGGGCAGAATCAGCCCCAGCATTTT	CASSGSGQNQPQHF
.	.	TRBJ1-5	TRBV6-5	TGTGCCAGCAGTTACCACAGGGTCGGCCAGCCCCAGCATTTT	CASSYHRVGQPQHF
.	.	TRBJ2-7	TRBV27	TGTGCCAGCAGTTTTGACTATAACGGACGCGAGCAGTACTTC	CASSFDYNGREQYF
.	.	TRBJ2-5	TRBV7-9	TGTGCCAGCAGCCCGGAGGGGAGAGAGACCCAGTACTTC	CASSPEGRETQYF